This T cell receptor (beta chain) appears in the sequencing data of a study of T cell changes during pregnancy in multiple sclerosis. V was pared by 0 bases and J by 3 bases, with 4 bases of the junction left unmatched. The CDR3 loop spans 18 amino acids. Germline V gives CDR1 SGHVS, CDR2 FQNEAQ. Using immunoSEQ multiplex PCR, the repertoire was profiled, and TCRdb retains in-frame clones only, with some absent. Of 36,000 or so clones in the sample, 85% to 90% were seen once. The TCR was taken from a female donor with multiple sclerosis, enrolled in a pregnancy study. Sequenced here: CD4+ T cells from peripheral blood mononuclear cells, sampled in the first trimester of pregnancy. The V call is TRBV7-8, the J call TRBJ2-2; 13 bases agree with TRBD2. CDR3 sequence (DNA): TGTGCCAGCAGCTTAGCGAGGACTAGCGGGAGTCACACCGGGGAGCTGTTTTTT. Amino acids: CASSLARTSGSHTGELFF.